Included here is one TCR beta chain sequence, with context. Investigators isolated RNA and reverse transcribed it into cDNA to act as the sequencing template. The method was immunoSEQ multiplex PCR; TCRdb's version includes in-frame clones alone and lacks a portion of them. The sample has 61,000 or so clones, around 96% seen once; the top ten hold more than 25%. The data originate from a study of CD8+ T cells in alopecia areata. This CDR3 has 16 residues. The germline V gene encodes CDR1 SQVTM and CDR2 ANQGSEA. V dropped 0 bases and J dropped 3; count of bases not matched to a gene: 8. The sample in question was CD8+ T cells sorted from blood, obtained at week 0. V gene TRBV29-1 combines with J gene TRBJ2-7, with TRBD1 matching 10 bases. This receptor was identified in a human donor with alopecia areata. The CDR3 loop reads CSVEDRDRGHYYEQYF. The CDR3 nucleotides are TGCAGCGTTGAAGATCGAGACAGGGGGCATTACTACGAGCAGTACTTC.